A selection of T cell receptor beta chains follows, all from one sample in a study of breast tumors, draining lymph nodes, adjacent tissues. TCRdb re-derived calls from the multiplex PCR reads in MiXCR, one entry per CDR3 protein. The data hold about 89,000 distinct CDR3 sequences, with about 27% observed a single time. Sequencing was carried out using axillary lymph node tissue. These receptors all stem from a female donor with breast cancer. Some clones in this sample may be carry-over from other donors' samples. The CDR3 runs from the conserved cysteine through the conserved F or W. The D gene is left open where the match is weak. Rows may omit the clone size; those that give it use once, few, many or a size class.

j_gene | d_gene | abundance | len | v_gene | CDR3nt | CDR3aa
TRBJ1-5 | NA | many | 13 | TRBV20-1 | TGCAGTGCTGCCGGACAGCCAGGTCAGCCCCAGCATTTT | CSAAGQPGQPQHF
TRBJ2-7 | TRBD2 | many | 17 | TRBV6-6 | TGTGCCAGCAGTCACTCTCCGGGCGGACTAGAGACAGCAGAGCAGTACTTC | CASSHSPGGLETAEQYF
TRBJ1-2 | NA | NA | 18 | TRBV5-1 | TGCGCCAGCAGCTTGGTGTTCGGGGCAGGCGGTTATAACTATGGCTACACCTTC | CASSLVFGAGGYNYGYTF
TRBJ2-3 | NA | many | 13 | TRBV6-2/TRBV6-3 | TGTGCCAGCAGAGAGGGAGCGACAGATACGCAGTATTTT | CASREGATDTQYF
TRBJ1-4 | NA | many | 15 | TRBV7-2 | TGTGCCAGCAGCTTCCGGGACCCAACTAATGAAAAACTGTTTTTT | CASSFRDPTNEKLFF
TRBJ2-2 | NA | many | 15 | TRBV5-8 | TGTGCCAGCAGCTTGGACATACAGAACACCGGGGAGCTGTTTTTT | CASSLDIQNTGELFF
TRBJ2-3 | NA | many | 23 | TRBV7-2 | TGTGCCAGCAGCTTAGCGCTCAGGGTAGTCCCACGCCACAGCAGCAGCGCCACAGATACGCAGTATTTT | CASSLALRVVPRHSSSATDTQYF
TRBJ2-1 | TRBD2 | NA | 15 | TRBV3-1 | TGTGCCAGCAGCCATTTAGCGGGAGGAGGCGATGAGCAGTTCTTC | CASSHLAGGGDEQFF
TRBJ1-3 | NA | many | 15 | TRBV12-3/TRBV12-4 | TGTGCCAGCAGACCACCGCGGAACTCTGGAAACACCATATATTTT | CASRPPRNSGNTIYF
TRBJ2-1 | TRBD2 | many | 16 | TRBV5-1 | TGCGCCAGCAGCATTAGGACTAGCGATTCGTACAATGAGCAGTTCTTC | CASSIRTSDSYNEQFF
TRBJ2-5 | TRBD1 | many | 18 | TRBV3-1 | TGTGCCAGCAGTCCAAATTTTGGCAGGGGGCTACGTTCGGAGACCCAGTACTTC | CASSPNFGRGLRSETQYF
TRBJ1-2 | TRBD1 | many | 13 | TRBV24-1 | TGTGCCACCAGTCTTACACAGGGGGGAGGCTACACCTTC | CATSLTQGGGYTF
TRBJ1-5 | NA | once | 14 | TRBV2 | TGTGCCAGCAGTTTATCGGGCGGCCGGCAGCCCCAGCATTTT | CASSLSGGRQPQHF